This TCR beta chain is from a study of beta chain features in type 1 diabetes. Study findings and constraints: TCRB repertoires of naive, central memory and Treg cells appeared more similar among patients than among healthy donors. Reads derived from cDNA could over-represent cells showing high TCR expression. Type 1 diabetes patients showed a moderate but significant shortening of TCRB CDR3s in all four CD4+ subsets. Patients with type 1 diabetes carried fewer insertions and had more deletions at their VDJ junctions. There was no resolution here of whether HLA type influences TCRB rearrangement.

The entirety of the isolated RNA underwent reverse transcription, so expressed TCRB transcripts were sequenced. Measured with immunoSEQ multiplex PCR; TCRdb has only the in-frame clones, and not every one. The sample consists of about 650,000 clones, around 12% of them appearing once. This clone has only one observation. Its target is unknown. Trimming stripped 5 bases from V and 6 bases from J, with 12 bases between. Looked up from germline, CDR1 is MNHEY and CDR2 is SMNVEV (reference sequence). The CDR3 runs to 13 residues. The TCR comes from a man aged 25-45 years with type 1 diabetes. The specimen sequenced was naive CD4+ T cells from blood. The chain couples TRBV27 to TRBJ2-3; tentatively, D is TRBD2 (5 bases). The CDR3 region has the DNA TGTGCCAGCAGTGTGGACTTTCAGGATACGCAGTATTTT. It yields the protein CASSVDFQDTQYF.